The clone carrying this T cell receptor beta chain showed up just once. This CDR3 has 14 amino acids. Germline CDR1 and CDR2: SEHNR and FQNEAQ (reference sequence). Trimming cost V 7 bases and J 8 bases, with 20 bases left between them. This entry is derived from a study of blood T cell repertoires in COVID-19. Libraries were prepared by immunoSEQ multiplex PCR; TCRdb keeps only in-frame clonotypes and omits some of them. The data contain around 300,000 clones, approximately 83% of them singletons. The sequence came from a woman in her seventies with acute or convalescent COVID-19. The chain uses TRBV7-9 and TRBJ1-2; D is uncertain. Sequencing was carried out using peripheral blood. Here the CDR3 DNA reads TGTGCCAGCAACCATTACGTCCAAGGCGGAGGCTACACCTTC. This gives the protein CASNHYVQGGGYTF.